These 21 T cell receptor beta chains were sequenced from one sample in a study of shared clonotypes between healthy human individuals. TCRdb's copy holds only in-frame clones and misses some; the assay was immunoSEQ multiplex PCR. The profile shows 1,400,000 or so clones, 98% to 99% of them singletons. Sample: naive CD4+ T cells sorted from blood. Indicated subset: CD45RA+ positively selected. All receptors come from a man aged 30 to 39 in good health.

The rearrangement joins TRBV6-1 to TRBJ2-1, with 13 bases matching TRBD2. V shed 6 bases, J shed 9 bases, and the junction held 8 bases outside the gene matches. The CDR3 contains 15 residues. Germline-derived CDR1 and CDR2 are MNHNS and SASEGT. DNA of the CDR3: TGTGCCAGCAGGACGGGACTAGCGGGAAGAGGTGAGCAGTTCTTC. It encodes CASRTGLAGRGEQFF.

The chain combines TRBV5-5 with TRBJ2-3; D not certain. Germline loops: CDR1 SGHKS, CDR2 YYEKEE (reference sequence). CDR3 size: 12 residues. The V and J ends lost 4 bases and 4 bases respectively, with 7 bases between them. The CDR3 is CASSLAADTQYF. For the CDR3, the DNA is TGTGCCAGCAGCCTGGCGGCAGATACGCAGTATTTT.

The chain carries TRBV5-8 and TRBJ1-5; D ambiguous. Deletions cut 3 bases from V and 5 bases from J, with 18 bases between. From germline, CDR1 is SGHTS and CDR2 YDEGEE. The CDR3 is 16 residues long. Here the CDR3 reads CASSYGSTGSDQPQHF. As DNA, the CDR3 is TGTGCCAGCAGCTACGGATCGACGGGAAGTGATCAGCCCCAGCATTTT.

Only one count was recorded for this clone. The rearrangement uses TRBV19 and TRBJ2-6, with TRBD2 as a possible D gene (6 bases). The germline V and J ends were trimmed by 5 bases and 0 bases, with 17 bases remaining between them. CDR1 is LNHDA and CDR2 is SQIVND in the germline V gene (reference sequence). The CDR3 runs 18 residues. The CDR3 here is CASSYTGVQGSGANVLTF. The CDR3, as DNA: TGTGCCAGTAGTTATACGGGGGTGCAGGGCTCTGGGGCCAACGTCCTGACTTTC.

This chain links TRBV9 with TRBJ1-5, with TRBD1 matching over 9 bases. The germline V gene has CDR1 SGDLS and CDR2 YYNGEE. The CDR3 runs to 15 residues. Trimming cost V 5 bases and J 6 bases; bases outside gene matches: 9. CDR3 DNA: TGTGCCAGCAGTCCACAGGGGGCTATCGGTCAGCCCCAGCATTTT. This translates into CASSPQGAIGQPQHF.

The chain carries TRBV5-1 and TRBJ2-7; D unresolved. CDR1 SGHRS and CDR2 YFSETQ come from the germline V gene. V was cut by 0 bases and J by 2 bases, with 12 bases left in between. The CDR3 length is 15 residues. Here the CDR3 reads CASSLEGKPPYEQYF. CDR3 coding DNA: TGCGCCAGCAGCTTGGAAGGGAAGCCCCCCTACGAGCAGTACTTC.

V and J are TRBV1 and TRBJ1-5; the table assigns TRBD1, which was not confirmed against the DNA. TRBV1 is a recognized pseudogene. The CDR3 extends over 20 amino acids. DNA for the CDR3: TGCACCAGCAGCCAGGAGTATACCGGGACACCTTACTATAGCAATCAGCCCCAGCATTTT. It is translated as CTSSQEYTGTPYYSNQPQHF.

CDR3 in DNA: TGCGCCAGCTTAATTTCAGGGGGCGCGAAGACCCAGTACTTC. Protein sequence: CASLISGGAKTQYF. This chain uses TRBV23-1 with TRBJ2-5, with 8 nucleotides matching TRBD1. TRBV23-1 is recorded as an ORF, its role being uncertain. With V trimmed by 8 bases and J by 6 bases, 11 bases remained unmatched. CDR3 length: 14 residues.

The CDR3 spells CATRRGSFTDSGANVLTF. CDR3 coding DNA: TGTGCCACCCGAAGGGGGTCATTTACTGACTCTGGGGCCAACGTCCTGACTTTC. This chain joins TRBV27 and TRBJ2-6; possible D gene TRBD1, 6 bases. The CDR3 consists of 18 residues. Germline assignment: CDR1 MNHEY and CDR2 SMNVEV (reference sequence). Trimming removed 10 bases at V and 0 bases at J, with 22 bases between.

This clone appeared once. The CDR3 nucleotides read TGTGCCAGCAGCTTAAGGGGGGTAAGAGCAGGCTATGAGCAGTTCTTC. Its protein product is CASSLRGVRAGYEQFF. This chain links TRBV13 with TRBJ2-1; D is tentatively TRBD1 or TRBD2 (6 bases each). Trimming took 2 bases from V and 8 from J, leaving 19 bases between them. Germline V gene lookup returns CDR1 PRHDT and CDR2 FYEKMQ (reference sequence). CDR3 length equals 16 residues. Supplemented by reference TRBV13 and TRBJ2-1, the full variable domain reads AAGVIQSPRHLIKEKRETATLKCYPIPRHDTVYWYQQGPGQDPQFLISFYEKMQSDKGSIPDRFSAQQFSDYHSELNMSSLELGDSALYFCASSLRGVRAGYEQFFGPGTRLTVL.

The genes are TRBV5-1 and TRBJ2-3; D not certain. The CDR3 has 12 residues. Germline CDR1 reads SGHRS; CDR2 reads YFSETQ. Trimming removed 1 base from V and 4 bases from J, with 4 bases in between. In DNA, the CDR3 is TGCGCCAGCAGCTTGAAACCAGATACGCAGTATTTT. It encodes CASSLKPDTQYF.

The J gene is TRBJ1-1, the V gene TRBV5-1, with unresolved D. CDR1 is SGHRS and CDR2 is YFSETQ in the germline V gene. The V gene lost 0 bases and the J gene lost 8 bases, with 8 bases spanning the gap. The CDR3 length is 12 residues. The CDR3: CASSLEVGEAFF. CDR3 nucleotide sequence: TGCGCCAGCAGCTTGGAAGTGGGAGAAGCTTTCTTT. Together with reference TRBV5-1 and TRBJ1-1, the CDR3 gives the full variable domain: KAGVTQTPRYLIKTRGQQVTLSCSPISGHRSVSWYQQTPGQGLQFLFEYFSETQRNKGNFPGRFSGRQFSNSRSEMNVSTLELGDSALYLCASSLEVGEAFFGQGTRLTVV.

The J gene is TRBJ2-7, the V gene TRBV27; D is possibly TRBD1 (6 bases). The CDR3 has 14 residues. Trimming pared 6 bases from V and 1 base from J, leaving 13 bases between. CDR1 MNHEY and CDR2 SMNVEV come from the germline V gene (reference sequence). The DNA of the CDR3 is TGTGCCAGCAGCCGGACAGTTGGTTCCTACGAGCAGTACTTC. It translates to CASSRTVGSYEQYF.

The genes are TRBV7-8 and TRBJ2-7; perhaps TRBD1 as D (5 bases). With 4 bases removed from V and 4 bases from J, the gap between germline ends came to 14 bases. The CDR3 runs 14 residues. Germline V lookup: CDR1 SGHVS, CDR2 FQNEAQ. CDR3 region: CASSSNRGSYEQYF. For the CDR3, the DNA is TGTGCCAGCAGCTCCAATAGGGGCTCTTACGAGCAGTACTTC. The full variable domain, rest sourced from reference TRBV7-8 and TRBJ2-7, is GAGVSQSPRYKVAKRGQDVALRCDPISGHVSLFWYQQALGQGPEFLTYFQNEAQLDKSGLPSDRFFAERPEGSVSTLKIQRTQQEDSAVYLCASSSNRGSYEQYFGPGTRLTVT.

The gene calls are TRBV11-1 and TRBJ2-7, with 10 positions matching TRBD2. The CDR3 has 15 amino acids. The V and J ends lost 5 bases and 0 bases, in that order; junction bases with no gene match: 4. CDR1 and CDR2 from the germline V gene are SGHAT and FQDESV (reference sequence). The CDR3 region has the DNA TGTGCCAGCAGCATCGGGACTAGCGACTCCTACGAGCAGTACTTC. Protein: CASSIGTSDSYEQYF. Based on the CDR3 plus reference TRBV11-1 and TRBJ2-7, the full variable domain is EAEVAQSPRYKITEKSQAVAFWCDPISGHATLYWYRQILGQGPELLVQFQDESVVDDSQLPKDRFSAERLKGVDSTLKIQPAELGDSAMYLCASSIGTSDSYEQYFGPGTRLTVT.

V and J are TRBV28 and TRBJ1-2; maybe TRBD1 (5 bases). The CDR3 covers 14 residues. The ends were cut back, 6 bases at V and 6 bases at J, with 17 bases in the middle. CDR1 and CDR2 from the germline V gene are MDHEN and SYDVKM. The CDR3 coding sequence is TGTGCCAGCAGGCGGTCCGGGACGGTGAATGGCTACACCTTC. Encoded protein: CASRRSGTVNGYTF.

This chain uses TRBV10-1 with TRBJ2-2; D not certain. Trimming pared 2 bases from V and 4 bases from J, leaving 8 bases between. Germline CDR1 is WNHNN and CDR2 is SYGVQD (reference sequence). The CDR3 contains 14 residues. CDR3 residues: CASSELGSTGELFF. As DNA, the CDR3 is TGCGCCAGCAGTGAGCTCGGGTCCACCGGGGAGCTGTTTTTT.

The chain has TRBV6-1 and TRBJ2-2; 7 bases line up with TRBD1. The CDR3 has 13 amino acids. CDR1 is MNHNS, CDR2 SASEGT, per germline. V shed 7 bases, J shed 4 bases, and the junction held 3 bases outside the gene matches. DNA of the CDR3: TGTGCCAGCATTTACAGGGGCACCGGGGAGCTGTTTTTT. It is translated as CASIYRGTGELFF.

This rearrangement joins TRBV7-8 to TRBJ2-3; tentatively, D is TRBD2 (5 bases). V was cut by 4 bases and J by 5 bases, with 10 bases left in between. Per the germline V gene, CDR1 is SGHVS and CDR2 is FQNEAQ. CDR3 length equals 13 residues. CDR3 bases: TGTGCCAGCAGCTGGGAGAACCTAGATACGCAGTATTTT. It is translated as CASSWENLDTQYF.

The chain recombines TRBV9 with TRBJ2-2; 10 nucleotides agree with TRBD2. The CDR3 is 16 residues long. The ends lost 0 bases at V and 3 bases at J; junction bases unmatched: 2. Germline CDR1 SGDLS, CDR2 YYNGEE. This CDR3 is CASSVGLAGDTGELFF. The DNA for the CDR3 is TGTGCCAGCAGCGTAGGCCTAGCGGGAGACACCGGGGAGCTGTTTTTT.

This clone was detected only once. The rearrangement joins TRBV25-1 to TRBJ1-5; perhaps TRBD1 as D (6 bases). With 4 bases removed from V and 6 bases from J, the gap between germline ends came to 16 bases. Germline V CDR1 and CDR2: MGHDK, SYGVNS. The CDR3 contains 15 residues. The CDR3 reads CASSVSDSYGQPQHF. Written as DNA, the CDR3 is TGTGCCAGCAGTGTCTCGGACAGTTATGGTCAGCCCCAGCATTTT. The variable domain in full, completed from reference TRBV25-1 and TRBJ1-5, reads EADIYQTPRYLVIGTGKKITLECSQTMGHDKMYWYQQDPGMELHLIHYSYGVNSTEKGDLSSESTVSRIRTEHFPLTLESARPSHTSQYLCASSVSDSYGQPQHFGDGTRLSIL.